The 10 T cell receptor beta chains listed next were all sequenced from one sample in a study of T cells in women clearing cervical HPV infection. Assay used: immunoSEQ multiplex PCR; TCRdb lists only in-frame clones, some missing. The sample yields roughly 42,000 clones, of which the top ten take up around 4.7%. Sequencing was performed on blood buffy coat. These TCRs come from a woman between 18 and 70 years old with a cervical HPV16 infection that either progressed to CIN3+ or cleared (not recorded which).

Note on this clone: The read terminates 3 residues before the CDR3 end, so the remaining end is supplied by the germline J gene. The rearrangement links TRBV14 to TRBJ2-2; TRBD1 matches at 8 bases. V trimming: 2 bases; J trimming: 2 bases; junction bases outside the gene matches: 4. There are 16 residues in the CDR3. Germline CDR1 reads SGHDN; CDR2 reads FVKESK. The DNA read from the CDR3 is TGTGCCAGCAGCCAAACGCAGGGGGCCAACACCGGGGAG. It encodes CASSQTQGANTGE. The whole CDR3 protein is CASSQTQGANTGELFF.

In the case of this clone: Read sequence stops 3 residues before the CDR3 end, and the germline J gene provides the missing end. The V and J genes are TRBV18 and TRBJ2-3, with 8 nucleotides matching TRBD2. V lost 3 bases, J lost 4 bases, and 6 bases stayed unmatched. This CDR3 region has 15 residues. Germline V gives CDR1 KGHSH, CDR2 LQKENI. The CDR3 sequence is CASSPERGSPDTQYF. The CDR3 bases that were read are TGTGCCAGCTCACCCGAGCGGGGGTCCCCAGATACG.

The sequenced part of the CDR3 DNA is TGCAGTACGCAGGGTAGCGGGGTGTTCAATGAG. This translates into CSTQGSGVFNE. In full, the CDR3 reads CSTQGSGVFNEQFF. The rearrangement joins TRBV20-1 to TRBJ2-1; 8 positions match TRBD2. The read terminates 3 residues before the CDR3 end, so the remaining end is supplied by the germline J gene. The J segment lost 6 bases and the V segment lost 8 bases, leaving 12 bases of the junction unmatched. CDR1 and CDR2 (germline): DFQATT, SNEGSKA (reference sequence). The CDR3 length is 14 residues.

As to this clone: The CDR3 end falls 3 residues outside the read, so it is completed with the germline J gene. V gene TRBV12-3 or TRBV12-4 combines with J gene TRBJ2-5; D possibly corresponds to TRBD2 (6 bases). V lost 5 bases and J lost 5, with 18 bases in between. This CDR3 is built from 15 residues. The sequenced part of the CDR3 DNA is TGTGCCAGCAGTCTTCACTTGGGACTCGGGGAGACC. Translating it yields CASSLHLGLGET. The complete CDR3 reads CASSLHLGLGETQYF.

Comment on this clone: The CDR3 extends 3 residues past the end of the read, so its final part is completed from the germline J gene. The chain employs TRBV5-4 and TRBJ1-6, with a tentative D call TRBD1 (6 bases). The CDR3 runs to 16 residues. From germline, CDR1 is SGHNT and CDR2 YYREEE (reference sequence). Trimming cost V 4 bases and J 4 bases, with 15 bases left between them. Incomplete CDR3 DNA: TGTGCCAGCAGCCTGGGGGCAGGGCAATATAATTCACCC. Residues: CASSLGAGQYNSP. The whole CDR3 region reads CASSLGAGQYNSPLHF.

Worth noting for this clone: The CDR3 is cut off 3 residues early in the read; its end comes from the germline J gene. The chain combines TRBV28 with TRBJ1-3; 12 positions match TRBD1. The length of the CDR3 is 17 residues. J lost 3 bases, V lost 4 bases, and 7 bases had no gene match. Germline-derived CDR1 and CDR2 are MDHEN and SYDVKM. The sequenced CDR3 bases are TGTGCCAGCAGTTCGGGACAGGGGGCGGTCGATGGAAACACC. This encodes CASSSGQGAVDGNT. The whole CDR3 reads CASSSGQGAVDGNTIYF.

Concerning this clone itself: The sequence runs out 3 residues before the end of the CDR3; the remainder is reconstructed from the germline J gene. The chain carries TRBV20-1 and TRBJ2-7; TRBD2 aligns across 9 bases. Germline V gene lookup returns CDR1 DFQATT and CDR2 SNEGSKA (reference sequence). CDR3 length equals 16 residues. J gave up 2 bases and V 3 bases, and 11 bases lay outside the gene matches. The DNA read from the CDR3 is TGCAGTGCTAGCGGCGGGGGGGCAGGGGACCCCTACGAG. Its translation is CSASGGGAGDPYE. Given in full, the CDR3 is CSASGGGAGDPYEQYF.

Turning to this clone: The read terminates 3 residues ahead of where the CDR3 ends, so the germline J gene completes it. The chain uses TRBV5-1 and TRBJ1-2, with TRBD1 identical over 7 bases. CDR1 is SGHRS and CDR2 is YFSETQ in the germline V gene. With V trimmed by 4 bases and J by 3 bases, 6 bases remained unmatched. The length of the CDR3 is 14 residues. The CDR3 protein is CASSASGTDYGYTF. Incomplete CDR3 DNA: TGCGCCAGCAGCGCTTCCGGGACAGACTATGGC. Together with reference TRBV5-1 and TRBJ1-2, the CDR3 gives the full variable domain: KAGVTQTPRYLIKTRGQQVTLSCSPISGHRSVSWYQQTPGQGLQFLFEYFSETQRNKGNFPGRFSGRQFSNSRSEMNVSTLELGDSALYLCASSASGTDYGYTFGSGTRLTVV.

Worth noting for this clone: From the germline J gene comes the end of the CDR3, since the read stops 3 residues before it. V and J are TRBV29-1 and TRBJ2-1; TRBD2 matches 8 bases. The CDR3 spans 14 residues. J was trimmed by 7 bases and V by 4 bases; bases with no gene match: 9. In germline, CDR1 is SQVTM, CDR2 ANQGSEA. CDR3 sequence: CSVAGGAVSNEQFF. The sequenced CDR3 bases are TGCAGCGTTGCCGGGGGGGCGGTCAGTAATGAG.

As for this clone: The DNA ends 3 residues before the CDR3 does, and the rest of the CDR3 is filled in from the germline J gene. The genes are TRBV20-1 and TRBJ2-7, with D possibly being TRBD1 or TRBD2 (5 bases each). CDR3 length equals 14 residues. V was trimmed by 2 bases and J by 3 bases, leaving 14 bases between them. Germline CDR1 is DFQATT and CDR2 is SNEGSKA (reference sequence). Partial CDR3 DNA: TGCAGTGCTAGACCCACGAGGGGAAGCTACGAG. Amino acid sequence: CSARPTRGSYE. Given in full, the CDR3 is CSARPTRGSYEQYF.